The entry that follows covers one T cell receptor beta chain sequence. There is no known antigen for this receptor. Nothing much larger sits one base from this clone, and base qualities are not available. The collaborating institutions used their own protocols to collect whole blood in K2EDTA tubes. For TCRbeta analysis, collaborators shipped samples in one of three forms: frozen whole blood, isolated PBMCs, or DNA extracted from either of those sample types. The immunoSEQ Assay, a bias-controlled multiplex PCR, was used to amplify TCRbeta CDR3 regions from genomic DNA. The paper's processing steps were these. Within the assay, amplification of reference gene primers was used to estimate how many nucleated cells each sample contained. Sequence reads were collapsed and filtered to measure the absolute abundance of every unique TCRbeta CDR3 rearrangement. For each sample, productive Simpson clonality was calculated as the square root of Simpson's diversity index over productive rearrangements. TCRdb re-hosts the immuneACCESS table, in-frame sequences only. Its copies lack some clones; in the studies checked, an unresolved V gene accounts for under half of them, and the cause for the rest is not known. That table gives V, J and clone size, and the DNA gave D and trimming. The sample yields 99,000 or so clones; about 86% were counted once. The ten biggest clones cover less than 45% of the sample.

From a lookup of the germline V gene, CDR1 and CDR2 are MDHEN and SYDVKM. V is pared back by 1 base and J by 0 bases, with 4 bases lying between the germline termini. Taken from cysteine to phenylalanine, the CDR3 has 14 residues. Only the CDR3 part of the read is kept: 42 bases, read in frame from the first base. These data originate in a study of blood T cell repertoires in COVID-19 (dated by TCRdb to about 2020). Background for the entire study: Samples covering the acute and convalescent phases of COVID-19 were provided by collaborators in the United States, Italy and Spain. The prospective study material was composed of cDNA or gDNA derived from T cells, B-cell-depleted T cells, or PBMCs. The dataset comprised deeply sampled blood TCRbeta repertoires from subjects exposed to, actively infected with, or recovered from COVID-19. The repertoires were made available in a free public database intended to serve as a resource for research on the immune response to SARS-CoV-2. Samples came from the ongoing ImmuneRACE study (first 160 participants) plus 1,254 subjects from 6 global collaborators. A de-identified subject ID, COVID-19 status, age in years and sex were almost always included in the sample metadata. Where available, HLA class I and class II types were obtained from metadata supplied by the sample provider rather than from assay-based typing. Overall results and qualifications from the work: How much clinical and demographic metadata was included differed by source and by participant, and the metadata was provided uncurated.

The sequenced sample consisted of peripheral blood. The sequence came from an elderly man with acute or convalescent COVID-19. Recombination connected TRBV28 to TRBJ1-5, with the D gene too uncertain to name. CDR3 sequence: CASSLLSSNQPQHF. The DNA is as follows: TGTGCCAGCAGTTTATTGAGTAGCAATCAGCCCCAGCATTTT. Full variable domain (CDR3 extended with the reference TRBV28 and TRBJ1-5 proteins): DVKVTQSSRYLVKRTGEKVFLECVQDMDHENMFWYRQDPGLGLRLIYFSYDVKMKEKGDIPEGYSVSREKKERFSLILESASTNQTSMYLCASSLLSSNQPQHFGDGTRLSIL.